The source of this T cell receptor (beta chain) is a study of cytomegalovirus exposure and HLA in healthy donors. Findings and limits, study-wide: Information on immune exposure was restricted to one variable (CMV serostatus). A previous analysis found most TCR beta V segments productive roughly 90% or roughly 30% of the time. It was in a later analysis that TCR association rates were seen to vary by HLA locus, highest for DRB1 and lowest for HLA-C.

Trimming cost V 5 bases and J 4 bases, with 17 bases left between them. The CDR3 runs to 16 residues. CDR1 is SEHNR and CDR2 is FQNEAQ in the germline V gene (reference sequence). It was with 60 Vbeta and 13 Jbeta primers that the PCR ran. Here immunoSEQ multiplex PCR was the method, and the copy in TCRdb shows in-frame clones only, minus some. There are 160,000 or so clones in the sample; less than 90% occur only once, and roughly 4.3% lies in the top ten. As concerns this clone: Its antigen is unknown.

The sequenced sample was PBMCs. The sequence was obtained from a man aged 50-59 years in good health and CMV-seropositive. The chain links TRBV7-9 to TRBJ2-2; possible D gene TRBD2, 6 bases. CDR3 coding DNA: TGTGCCAGCAGCCTTAGTCCGACTAGTTCCACCGGGGAGCTGTTTTTT. Residues: CASSLSPTSSTGELFF. The full variable domain, completed using reference TRBV7-9 and TRBJ2-2, is DTGVSQNPRHKITKRGQNVTFRCDPISEHNRLYWYRQTLGQGPEFLTYFQNEAQLEKSRLLSDRFSAERPKGSFSTLEIQRTEQGDSAMYLCASSLSPTSSTGELFFGEGSRLTVL.